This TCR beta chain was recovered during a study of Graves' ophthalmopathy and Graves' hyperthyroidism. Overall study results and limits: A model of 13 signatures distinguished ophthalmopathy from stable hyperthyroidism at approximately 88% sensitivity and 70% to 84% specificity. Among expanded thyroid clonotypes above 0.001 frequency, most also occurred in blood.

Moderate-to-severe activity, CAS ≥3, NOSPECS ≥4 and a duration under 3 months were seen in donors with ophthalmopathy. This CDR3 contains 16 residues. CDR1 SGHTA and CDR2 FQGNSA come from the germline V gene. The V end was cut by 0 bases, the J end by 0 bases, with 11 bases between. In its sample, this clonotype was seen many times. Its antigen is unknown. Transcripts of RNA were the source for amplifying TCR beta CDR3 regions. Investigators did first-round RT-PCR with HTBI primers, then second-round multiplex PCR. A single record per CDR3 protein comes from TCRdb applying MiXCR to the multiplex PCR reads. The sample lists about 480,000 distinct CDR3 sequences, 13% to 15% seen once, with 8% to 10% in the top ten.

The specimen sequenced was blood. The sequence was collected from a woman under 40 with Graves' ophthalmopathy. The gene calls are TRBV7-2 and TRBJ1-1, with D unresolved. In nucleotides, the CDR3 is TGTGCCAGCAGCTTAGCGCTTCCGGGGATGAACACTGAAGCTTTCTTT. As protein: CASSLALPGMNTEAFF. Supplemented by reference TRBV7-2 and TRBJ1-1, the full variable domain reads GAGVSQSPSNKVTEKGKDVELRCDPISGHTALYWYRQSLGQGLEFLIYFQGNSAPDKSGLPSDRFSAERTGGSVSTLTIQRTQQEDSAVYLCASSLALPGMNTEAFFGQGTRLTVV.